A selection of T cell receptor beta chains follows, all from one sample in a study of blood T cell repertoires in COVID-19. Sequenced by immunoSEQ multiplex PCR; TCRdb stores in-frame clones only, minus some. The sample shows fewer than 250,000 clones, approximately 80% of them seen only once. The sample comprised peripheral blood. These receptors were taken from a woman older than 75 with acute or convalescent COVID-19. Each CDR3 is given with its conserved first and last residue. The D gene is left open where the match is weak. Size tells how often a clone was seen (once, few, many) or the class of an expanded clone, and some rows leave it out.

-	-	TRBV6-2/TRBV6-3	TRBJ2-5	TGTGCCAGCAGTTTCCCTGGACAGTCCCAAGAGACCCAGTACTTC	CASSFPGQSQETQYF
-	-	TRBV12-3/TRBV12-4	TRBJ1-2	TGTGCCAGCAGTTATTCGGAGTATGGCTACACCTTC	CASSYSEYGYTF
TRBD1	-	TRBV6-1	TRBJ1-2	TGTGCCAGCAGTGGGTTTGTAGGGGGCGGTGGCTATGGCTACACCTTC	CASSGFVGGGGYGYTF
TRBD2	-	TRBV7-7	TRBJ2-3	TGTGCCAGCAGCTCGACTAGCGGGGCAGATACGCAGTATTTT	CASSSTSGADTQYF
-	-	TRBV6-5	TRBJ2-3	TGTGCCAGCAGCGGTCGGGGGGCCGGTCCAGATACGCAGTATTTT	CASSGRGAGPDTQYF
-	-	TRBV5-4	TRBJ2-2	TGTGCCAGCAGCCCATCGACCGCCCCGACTGGGGAGCTGTTTTTT	CASSPSTAPTGELFF
-	-	TRBV9	TRBJ2-1	TGTGCCAGCAGCTCTAACTCCTACAATGAGCAGTTCTTC	CASSSNSYNEQFF
TRBD2	-	TRBV6-4	TRBJ2-1	TGTGCCAGCAGTGTTCGCGGTACTAGCGGAACATCCTACAATGAGCAGTTCTTC	CASSVRGTSGTSYNEQFF
-	-	TRBV25-1	TRBJ1-2	TGTGCCAGCAGTGAGAAGGTACGGGGGGGCTACACCTTC	CASSEKVRGGYTF
-	few	TRBV15	TRBJ2-2	TGTGCCACCAGCAGTTGGAGGCGGAACACCGGGGAGCTGTTTTTT	CATSSWRRNTGELFF
TRBD1	-	TRBV19	TRBJ2-5	TGTGCCAGTAGTTCCCGGGACAGCAAGGATTCCCAGTACTTC	CASSSRDSKDSQYF
-	-	TRBV10-3	TRBJ2-2	TGTGCCATCAGTGAATCGGAACAGGGCGCCGGGGAGCTGTTTTTT	CAISESEQGAGELFF
TRBD1	-	TRBV2	TRBJ1-2	TGTGCCAGCAGCGCTGGGACAGGGGATGGTTTGAGGGGCTACACCTTC	CASSAGTGDGLRGYTF
TRBD1	-	TRBV19	TRBJ1-1	TGTGCCAGTAGTCCCCGGACAGGGCGGGGGAACACTGAAGCTTTCTTT	CASSPRTGRGNTEAFF
TRBD1	-	TRBV24-1	TRBJ2-1	TGTGCCACCAGTGGGCTCGGGACAGGGGCCCGGAATGAGCAGTTCTTC	CATSGLGTGARNEQFF
TRBD2	-	TRBV20-1	TRBJ2-1	TGCAGTGCTAGTGGGCGGGGACTAGCGGGGTCCAATGAGCAGTTCTTC	CSASGRGLAGSNEQFF
-	-	TRBV7-9	TRBJ1-6	TGTGCCAGCAGCTCAGACAGTAGCTCCTATAATTCACCCCTCCACTTT	CASSSDSSSYNSPLHF
TRBD2	-	TRBV7-9	TRBJ2-3	TGTGCCAGCAGCTTAGGGACTAGCGGGAGGGCCACAGATACGCAGTATTTT	CASSLGTSGRATDTQYF
-	-	TRBV5-1	TRBJ2-7	TGCGCCAGCAGCTTAGCGATAAACAACTACGAGCAGTACTTC	CASSLAINNYEQYF
-	-	TRBV5-4	TRBJ1-2	TGTGCCAGCAGCTTGGCCATCAGGGATCCTGGCTACACCTTC	CASSLAIRDPGYTF
-	-	TRBV6-6	TRBJ2-7	TGTGCCAGCACAGATCCGGGAAAAAGCACCTACGAGCAGTACTTC	CASTDPGKSTYEQYF
TRBD2	-	TRBV24-1	TRBJ2-1	TGTGCCACCAGTGATTTAAGCGGGAGCTCCTACAATGAGCAGTTCTTC	CATSDLSGSSYNEQFF
TRBD1	-	TRBV6-5	TRBJ2-7	TGTGCCAGCAGTTATGGACAGGCGAAGTACTTC	CASSYGQAKYF
-	-	TRBV5-1	TRBJ2-3	TGCGCCAGCAGCTTGGCGCGGGCCCACACAGATACGCAGTATTTT	CASSLARAHTDTQYF
-	-	TRBV7-9	TRBJ1-1	TGTGCCAGCAGCCTAAGGGGATCTGAGAAAGCTTTCTTT	CASSLRGSEKAFF
-	-	TRBV29-1	TRBJ2-1	TGCAGCACTAATTGGAGGGCCGGGGTCAATGAGCAGTTCTTC	CSTNWRAGVNEQFF
TRBD1	-	TRBV27	TRBJ2-6	TGTGCCAGCAGCCCCACCGGGACAGTTTTCTCTGGGGCCAACGTCCTGACTTTC	CASSPTGTVFSGANVLTF
TRBD2	-	TRBV7-2	TRBJ2-1	TGTGCCAGCAGCTACCAAGCGGGAGTTGGGGAGCAGTTCTTC	CASSYQAGVGEQFF
TRBD1	-	TRBV6-5	TRBJ1-2	TGTGCCAGCAGTTACTCAGACAGGGTGCGTGGCTACACCTTC	CASSYSDRVRGYTF
TRBD2	-	TRBV18	TRBJ2-5	TGTGCCAGCTCACCAGGACTAGCGGGAGAAGAGACCCAGTACTTC	CASSPGLAGEETQYF
-	-	TRBV6-1	TRBJ1-4	TGTGCCAGCAGTGAAATGATCGGGTTAAGGGAAAAACTGTTTTTT	CASSEMIGLREKLFF
-	-	TRBV2	TRBJ1-1	TGTGCCAGCAGTGATCAACAGAACACTGAAGCTTTCTTT	CASSDQQNTEAFF
-	few	TRBV7-9	TRBJ1-2	TGTGCCAGCAGCACATCACAGTTCTATGGCTACACCTTC	CASSTSQFYGYTF
-	-	TRBV7-3	TRBJ2-1	TGTGCCAGCAGCTTAACTAGCGCTCACTCCTACAATGAGCAGTTCTTC	CASSLTSAHSYNEQFF
-	-	TRBV4-1	TRBJ2-1	TGCGCCAGCAGCCATGGATTACTAGCTGGGAGCTCCTACAATGAGCAGTTCTTC	CASSHGLLAGSSYNEQFF
-	-	TRBV4-2	TRBJ2-3	TGTGCCAGCAGCCAAGAGGGGCTAGCGAGGTCTGCAGATACGCAGTATTTT	CASSQEGLARSADTQYF
TRBD2	once	TRBV7-2	TRBJ2-1	TGTGCCAGCAGCACCCTCCGGGTAGCGGGAGGAAATGAGCAGTTCTTC	CASSTLRVAGGNEQFF
TRBD2	-	TRBV5-1	TRBJ2-2	TGCGCCAGCAGCTTCGGCGGGAGGGCCAACACCGGGGAGCTGTTTTTT	CASSFGGRANTGELFF